One and the same sample provided the 16 T cell receptor beta chains below, sequenced in a study of identical twins. TCRdb called the 5' RACE reads again in MiXCR, with one record for every CDR3 protein. The sample includes some 1,700,000 distinct CDR3 sequences, around 29% of them seen just once. The material sequenced was cord blood. The receptors shown here come from a newborn girl in good health.

This clonotype appeared a few times. V usage is TRBV7-2 and J usage is TRBJ2-3; 8 bases fit TRBD1. This CDR3 region has 16 residues. J lost 6 bases, V lost 3 bases, and 11 bases had no gene match. The germline gives CDR1 SGHTA, CDR2 FQGNSA. The CDR3 is CASSFLRTGLGDTQYF. DNA of the CDR3: TGTGCCAGCAGCTTTCTGCGGACAGGGCTAGGGGATACGCAGTATTTT. The entire variable domain, with the rest obtained from reference TRBV7-2 and TRBJ2-3, is as follows: GAGVSQSPSNKVTEKGKDVELRCDPISGHTALYWYRQSLGQGLEFLIYFQGNSAPDKSGLPSDRFSAERTGGSVSTLTIQRTQQEDSAVYLCASSFLRTGLGDTQYFGPGTRLTVL.

This clonotype appeared a single time. The rearrangement uses TRBV5-1 and TRBJ2-1; TRBD2 aligns across 12 bases. The CDR3 contains 15 residues. Germline CDR1 and CDR2: SGHRS and YFSETQ. V gave up 0 bases and J gave up 15 bases; unmatched junction bases: 10. CDR3 sequence: CASSLAASGGAPSFF. DNA for the CDR3: TGCGCCAGCAGCTTGGCGGCTAGCGGGGGGGCCCCCTCGTTCTTC.

This clonotype was observed a few times. V usage is TRBV4-2 and J usage is TRBJ1-6, with a tentative D call TRBD1 (5 bases). Trimming took 0 bases from V and 8 from J, leaving 11 bases between them. Germline V gene data show CDR1 as LGHNA and CDR2 as YNFKEQ. The CDR3 extends over 15 amino acids. CDR3 amino acids: CASSQDRQRDSPLHF. The CDR3 bases are TGTGCCAGCAGCCAAGATAGACAGAGAGATTCACCCCTCCACTTT.

The V gene is TRBV6-6, the J gene TRBJ2-6, with TRBD2 matching over 10 bases. The germline gives CDR1 MNHNY, CDR2 SVGAGI (reference sequence). The CDR3 runs 15 residues. V was clipped by 4 bases and J by 4 bases; unmatched bases: 1. The CDR3 reads CASSLAGGGANVLTF. The DNA of the CDR3 is TGTGCCAGCAGTTTAGCGGGAGGCGGGGCCAACGTCCTGACTTTC.

This clonotype showed up many times. This chain joins TRBV14 and TRBJ2-1; D is unclear. Germline V gene sequence: CDR1 SGHDN, CDR2 FVKESK. CDR3 length: 13 residues. Trimming pared 1 base from V and 4 bases from J, leaving 5 bases between. CDR3 nucleotides: TGTGCCAGCAGCCAAGTCTGGTACAATGAGCAGTTCTTC. As protein: CASSQVWYNEQFF. The whole variable domain, filled in from reference TRBV14 and TRBJ2-1, reads EAGVTQFPSHSVIEKGQTVTLRCDPISGHDNLYWYRRVMGKEIKFLLHFVKESKQDESGMPNNRFLAERTGGTYSTLKVQPAELEDSGVYFCASSQVWYNEQFFGPGTRLTVL.

The chain uses TRBV3-1 and TRBJ2-1, with 7 nucleotides matching TRBD2. Trimming at V came to 4 bases and at J to 8 bases, leaving 14 bases not matched to a gene. Germline loops: CDR1 LGHDT, CDR2 YNNKEL (reference sequence). The CDR3 runs 16 residues. The CDR3 DNA sequence: TGTGCCAGCAGCCGCGAGGGACCAGCGGGGTTTGATGAGCAGTTCTTC. Residues: CASSREGPAGFDEQFF.

V and J are TRBV7-7 and TRBJ2-5; 9 bases fit TRBD2. Germline CDR1 reads SSHAT; CDR2 reads FNYEAQ (reference sequence). V trimming: 5 bases; J trimming: 4 bases; junction bases outside the gene matches: 8. CDR3 size: 15 residues. Here the CDR3 DNA reads TGTGCCAGCAGCCGCCGACTAGCGGCTTTAGAGACCCAGTACTTC. The encoded protein is CASSRRLAALETQYF.

The gene calls are TRBV12-3 or TRBV12-4 and TRBJ1-5, with D possibly being TRBD1 (6 bases). This CDR3 region has 15 residues. Trimming cost V 3 bases and J 3 bases, with 12 bases left between them. CDR3 nucleotides: TGTGCCAGCAGTTTCGACAGGAGGATCAATCAGCCCCAGCATTTT. It yields the protein CASSFDRRINQPQHF.

The chain has TRBV20-1 and TRBJ2-7; unclear D gene. This CDR3 region has 12 residues. V lost 6 bases to trimming and J lost 2 bases, with 11 bases between them. Germline CDR1 is DFQATT and CDR2 is SNEGSKA (reference sequence). CDR3: CSAGVQAYEQYF. CDR3 nucleotide sequence: TGCAGTGCGGGCGTTCAAGCCTACGAGCAGTACTTC.

This chain uses TRBV7-8 with TRBJ1-5, with unresolved D. The CDR3 has 15 residues. V shed 3 bases and J shed 3 bases, with 12 bases lying between them. Per germline, CDR1 SGHVS and CDR2 FQNEAQ. CDR3 region: CASSFSGPSNQPQHF. In DNA, the CDR3 is TGTGCCAGCAGCTTCTCTGGACCGTCCAATCAGCCCCAGCATTTT.

This clonotype was recorded a few times. J is TRBJ2-3 and V is TRBV4-1; D not resolved. Trimming took 1 base from V and 2 from J, leaving 10 bases between them. Germline assignment: CDR1 MGHRA and CDR2 YSYEKL. This CDR3 contains 15 residues. CDR3: CASSQVTLFTDTQYF. DNA for the CDR3: TGCGCCAGCAGCCAAGTGACACTGTTCACAGATACGCAGTATTTT.

This clonotype was detected ten times or more. V usage is TRBV9 and J usage is TRBJ2-5; TRBD1 might be the D (6 bases). The germline V gene has CDR1 SGDLS and CDR2 YYNGEE. This CDR3 contains 14 residues. Trimming stripped 3 bases from V and 1 base from J, with 10 bases between. The CDR3: CASSGGTFQETQYF. The CDR3 DNA is TGTGCCAGCAGCGGAGGGACATTCCAAGAGACCCAGTACTTC.

This clonotype was found a few times. The DNA for the CDR3 is TGTGCCAGCAGCCATGACGTAAATGAGCAGTTCTTC. Translation gives CASSHDVNEQFF. The chain links TRBV3-1 to TRBJ2-1, with D hard to call. Per the germline V gene, CDR1 is LGHDT and CDR2 is YNNKEL (reference sequence). V gave up 3 bases and J gave up 7 bases, with 7 bases separating them. The CDR3 has 12 residues.

This clonotype was counted once. This chain joins TRBV6-5 and TRBJ2-4; 11 positions agree with TRBD1. Germline V gene sequence: CDR1 MNHEY, CDR2 SVGAGI. This CDR3 has 16 amino acids. J was trimmed by 5 bases and V by 2 bases; bases with no gene match: 5. CDR3 sequence reads: CASSYPAGQGENIQYF. For the CDR3, the DNA is TGTGCCAGCAGTTACCCCGCGGGACAGGGGGAAAACATTCAGTACTTC.

The CDR3 nucleotides read TGTGCCAGCAGTCGATCCGGGACAGGGGCTGGAAACACCATATATTTT. It is translated as CASSRSGTGAGNTIYF. This chain uses TRBV2 with TRBJ1-3; 10 nucleotides align to TRBD1. With 5 bases clipped from V and 2 bases from J, the junction kept 6 bases outside the gene matches. The germline CDR1 and CDR2 sequences are SNHLY and FYNNEI. The CDR3 length is 16 residues.

This clonotype was observed a handful of times. The chain joins TRBV29-1 to TRBJ1-2; TRBD1 might be the D (6 bases). Per germline, CDR1 SQVTM and CDR2 ANQGSEA. V dropped 4 bases and J dropped 8 bases, with 17 bases sitting between them. The CDR3 runs 13 residues. The CDR3 DNA reads as TGCAGCGTTGGATCGCGGGGGGCGAGAGGCTACACCTTC. It specifies CSVGSRGARGYTF.